These T cell receptor beta chains were read from a single sample in a study of blood T cell repertoires in COVID-19. Here immunoSEQ multiplex PCR was the method, and the copy in TCRdb shows in-frame clones only, minus some. The data contain about 180,000 clones, roughly 89% of them seen just once; the ten biggest clones take up around 13%. Sequenced sample: peripheral blood. The receptor set was obtained from a woman aged 70 to 79 with COVID-19, enrolled during active disease. Each CDR3 is given with its conserved first and last residue. The D gene is left open where the match is weak. Size tells how often a clone was seen (once, few, many) or the class of an expanded clone, and some rows leave it out.

D: .
V: TRBV19
J: TRBJ1-2
size: .
CDR3: CASSPTGPYGYTF
DNA: TGTGCCAGTAGCCCAACAGGCCCCTATGGCTACACCTTC

D: TRBD2
V: TRBV5-1
J: TRBJ2-1
size: .
CDR3: CASSEMKSGRGTDEQFF
DNA: TGCGCCAGCAGCGAAATGAAAAGCGGGAGGGGTACGGATGAGCAGTTCTTC

D: TRBD2
V: TRBV5-4
J: TRBJ2-1
size: .
CDR3: CASSPTSGSIYEQFF
DNA: TGTGCCAGCAGCCCGACTAGCGGGAGTATCTATGAGCAGTTCTTC

D: .
V: TRBV27
J: TRBJ2-2
size: .
CDR3: CASSFLAGANTGELFF
DNA: TGTGCCAGCAGTTTTCTCGCGGGCGCGAACACCGGGGAGCTGTTTTTT

D: .
V: TRBV2
J: TRBJ2-4
size: .
CDR3: CASSPKGGGDQYF
DNA: TGTGCCAGCAGTCCCAAAGGGGGGGGAGATCAGTACTTC

D: TRBD1
V: TRBV5-1
J: TRBJ2-5
size: .
CDR3: CASSGQRTGQETQYF
DNA: TGCGCCAGCAGCGGCCAGCGGACAGGCCAAGAGACCCAGTACTTC

D: .
V: TRBV11-1
J: TRBJ2-7
size: .
CDR3: CASSRHRSVGQYF
DNA: TGTGCCAGCAGCCGCCACCGTTCGGTTGGGCAGTACTTC

D: .
V: TRBV1
J: TRBJ1-2
size: .
CDR3: CTSSQAGPEIPGYTF
DNA: TGCACCAGCAGCCAGGCAGGGCCAGAAATCCCAGGCTACACCTTC

D: .
V: TRBV4-2
J: TRBJ1-5
size: .
CDR3: CASSQDRQVHQPQHF
DNA: TGTGCCAGCAGCCAAGATCGACAAGTACATCAGCCCCAGCATTTT

D: TRBD2
V: TRBV7-2
J: TRBJ2-1
size: .
CDR3: CATGGTSGNNEQFF
DNA: TGTGCCACTGGGGGGACTAGCGGTAACAATGAGCAGTTCTTC

D: .
V: TRBV7-8
J: TRBJ2-3
size: .
CDR3: CASSLKDTPDF
DNA: TGTGCCAGCAGCTTAAAGGACACGCCAGATTTT

D: TRBD1
V: TRBV7-9
J: TRBJ1-2
size: .
CDR3: CASSLGTGPQPGYTF
DNA: TGTGCCAGCAGCTTAGGGACAGGGCCTCAGCCTGGCTACACCTTC

D: .
V: TRBV15
J: TRBJ1-6
size: few
CDR3: CATSRVEVSPLHF
DNA: TGTGCCACCAGCAGAGTTGAGGTCTCACCCCTCCACTTT

D: TRBD2
V: TRBV11-2
J: TRBJ2-1
size: few
CDR3: CASSQAGVSNEQFF
DNA: TGTGCCAGCAGCCAAGCGGGAGTTTCCAATGAGCAGTTCTTC

D: .
V: TRBV24-1
J: TRBJ2-5
size: .
CDR3: CATSGIRGETQYF
DNA: TGTGCCACCAGTGGGATAAGAGGAGAGACCCAGTACTTC

D: TRBD2
V: TRBV7-6
J: TRBJ2-3
size: once
CDR3: CASSLVSAGGRDTQYF
DNA: TGTGCCAGCAGCTTAGTTTCAGCGGGAGGGCGGGATACGCAGTATTTT

D: TRBD1
V: TRBV27
J: TRBJ2-5
size: .
CDR3: CASSAGTGRGETQYF
DNA: TGTGCCAGCAGTGCCGGGACAGGGAGAGGAGAGACCCAGTACTTC

D: .
V: TRBV18
J: TRBJ1-4
size: .
CDR3: CASSSVRVWYNEKLFF
DNA: TGTGCCAGCTCGTCAGTACGGGTTTGGTATAATGAAAAACTGTTTTTT

D: .
V: TRBV29-1
J: TRBJ2-3
size: .
CDR3: CSARTITDTQYF
DNA: TGCAGCGCTCGGACAATCACAGATACGCAGTATTTT

D: .
V: TRBV19
J: TRBJ2-7
size: once
CDR3: CASSFQQRSEQYF
DNA: TGTGCCAGTAGTTTTCAACAGCGGAGCGAGCAGTACTTC

D: .
V: TRBV6-2/TRBV6-3
J: TRBJ2-7
size: .
CDR3: CASSYSPQAYEQYF
DNA: TGTGCCAGCAGTTACTCTCCACAGGCCTACGAGCAGTACTTC

D: .
V: TRBV5-4
J: TRBJ2-7
size: few
CDR3: CASSTRQAGSLEQYF
DNA: TGTGCCAGCAGCACACGACAGGCAGGTTCGTTAGAGCAGTACTTC

D: TRBD2
V: TRBV7-2
J: TRBJ2-1
size: .
CDR3: CASSSPRGLAYNEQFF
DNA: TGTGCCAGCAGCTCACCGCGAGGACTAGCCTACAATGAGCAGTTCTTC

D: .
V: TRBV4-1
J: TRBJ1-3
size: many
CDR3: CASSQGYLAGQSGNTIYF
DNA: TGCGCCAGCAGCCAAGGATATTTGGCAGGGCAGTCTGGAAACACCATATATTTT

D: TRBD1
V: TRBV28
J: TRBJ1-1
size: .
CDR3: CASSPGQGFSEAFF
DNA: TGTGCCAGCAGTCCGGGACAGGGCTTCTCTGAAGCTTTCTTT

D: .
V: TRBV6-5
J: TRBJ1-1
size: .
CDR3: CASTPPSTLEAFF
DNA: TGTGCCAGCACCCCCCCATCTACCCTTGAAGCTTTCTTT

D: TRBD1
V: TRBV27
J: TRBJ1-1
size: .
CDR3: CASRQDRGNTEAFF
DNA: TGTGCCAGCAGGCAGGACAGGGGGAACACTGAAGCTTTCTTT

D: .
V: TRBV2
J: TRBJ1-3
size: .
CDR3: CASSVKGALSGNTIYF
DNA: TGTGCCAGCAGTGTGAAAGGGGCACTCTCTGGAAACACCATATATTTT

D: .
V: TRBV27
J: TRBJ2-1
size: .
CDR3: CASSPGTSHNEQFF
DNA: TGTGCCAGCAGTCCGGGGACTTCCCATAATGAGCAGTTCTTC

D: TRBD1
V: TRBV19
J: TRBJ1-2
size: .
CDR3: CASSRSGGYPSNYGYTF
DNA: TGTGCCAGTAGTCGGTCAGGGGGTTACCCGAGTAACTATGGCTACACCTTC

D: TRBD1
V: TRBV4-1
J: TRBJ1-2
size: .
CDR3: CASSQTTGPYYGYTF
DNA: TGCGCCAGCAGCCAAACGACAGGGCCGTACTATGGCTACACCTTC

D: .
V: TRBV9
J: TRBJ2-6
size: .
CDR3: CASSPSSSGANVLTF
DNA: TGTGCCAGCAGCCCTAGTAGCTCTGGGGCCAACGTCCTGACTTTC

D: TRBD2
V: TRBV5-1
J: TRBJ2-7
size: .
CDR3: CASSTLAGASYEQYF
DNA: TGCGCCAGCAGCACTTTAGCGGGGGCCTCCTACGAGCAGTACTTC

D: TRBD1
V: TRBV27
J: TRBJ2-1
size: .
CDR3: CASGTGVNEQFF
DNA: TGTGCCAGCGGAACAGGGGTCAATGAGCAGTTCTTC

D: TRBD1
V: TRBV6-4
J: TRBJ1-2
size: .
CDR3: CASSATGTGVDYGYTF
DNA: TGTGCCAGCAGTGCAACCGGGACAGGCGTCGACTATGGCTACACCTTC

D: .
V: TRBV10-3
J: TRBJ1-5
size: .
CDR3: CAISADSSNQPQHF
DNA: TGTGCCATCAGCGCTGACAGTAGCAATCAGCCCCAGCATTTT

D: .
V: TRBV2
J: TRBJ1-6
size: .
CDR3: CASSDRGYNSPLHF
DNA: TGTGCCAGCAGTGACAGGGGCTATAATTCACCCCTCCACTTT

D: .
V: TRBV15
J: TRBJ2-7
size: .
CDR3: CATSRDIRGQYF
DNA: TGTGCCACCAGCAGAGATATCAGGGGGCAGTACTTC

D: .
V: TRBV7-9
J: TRBJ1-2
size: .
CDR3: CASSGMTGTYGYTF
DNA: TGTGCCAGCAGCGGGATGACAGGCACCTATGGCTACACCTTC

D: .
V: TRBV6-5
J: TRBJ1-6
size: .
CDR3: CASTEPGKVSPLHF
DNA: TGTGCCAGCACCGAACCAGGGAAAGTTTCACCCCTCCACTTT

D: .
V: TRBV7-9
J: TRBJ2-1
size: .
CDR3: CASSFRVSYNEQFF
DNA: TGTGCCAGCAGCTTCCGGGTTTCCTACAATGAGCAGTTCTTC

D: TRBD1
V: TRBV3-1/TRBV3-2
J: TRBJ1-2
size: .
CDR3: CASSPGLGRDSYGYTF
DNA: TGTGCCAGCAGCCCGGGGCTGGGCCGGGACAGTTATGGCTACACCTTC

D: .
V: TRBV7-2
J: TRBJ2-7
size: once
CDR3: CASSLEFGFRSYEQYF
DNA: TGTGCCAGCAGCTTAGAATTCGGGTTTCGCTCCTACGAGCAGTACTTC